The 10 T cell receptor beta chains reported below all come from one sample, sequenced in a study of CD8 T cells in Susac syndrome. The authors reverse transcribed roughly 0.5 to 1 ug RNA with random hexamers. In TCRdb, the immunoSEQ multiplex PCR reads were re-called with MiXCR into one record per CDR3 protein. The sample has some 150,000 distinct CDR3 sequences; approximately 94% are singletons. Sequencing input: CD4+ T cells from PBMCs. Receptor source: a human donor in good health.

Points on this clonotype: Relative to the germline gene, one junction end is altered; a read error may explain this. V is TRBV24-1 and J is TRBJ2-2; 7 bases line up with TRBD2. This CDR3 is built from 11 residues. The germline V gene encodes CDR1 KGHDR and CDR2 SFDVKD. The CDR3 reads CATSSRGELYF. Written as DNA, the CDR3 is TGTGCCACCAGTTCTCGGGGGGAGCTGTATTTT.

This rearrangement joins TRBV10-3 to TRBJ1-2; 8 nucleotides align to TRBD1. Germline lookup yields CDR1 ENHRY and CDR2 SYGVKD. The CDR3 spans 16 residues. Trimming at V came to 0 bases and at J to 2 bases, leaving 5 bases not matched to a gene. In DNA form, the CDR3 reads TGTGCCATCAGTGAGTCGAATCAGGGGGCAAACTATGGCTACACCTTC. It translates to CAISESNQGANYGYTF.

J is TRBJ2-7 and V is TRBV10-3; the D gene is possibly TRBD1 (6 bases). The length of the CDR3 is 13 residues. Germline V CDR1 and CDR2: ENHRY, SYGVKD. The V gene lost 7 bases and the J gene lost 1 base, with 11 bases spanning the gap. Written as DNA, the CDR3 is TGTGCCATCAACCAGGGGATTTCCTACGAGCAGTACTTC. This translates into CAINQGISYEQYF.

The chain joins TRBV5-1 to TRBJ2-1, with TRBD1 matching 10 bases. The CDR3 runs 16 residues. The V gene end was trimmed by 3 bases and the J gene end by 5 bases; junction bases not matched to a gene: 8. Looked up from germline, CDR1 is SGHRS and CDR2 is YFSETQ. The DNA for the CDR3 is TGCGCCAGCAGCTCACTCCGACAGGGGGCTCACAATGAGCAGTTCTTC. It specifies CASSSLRQGAHNEQFF.

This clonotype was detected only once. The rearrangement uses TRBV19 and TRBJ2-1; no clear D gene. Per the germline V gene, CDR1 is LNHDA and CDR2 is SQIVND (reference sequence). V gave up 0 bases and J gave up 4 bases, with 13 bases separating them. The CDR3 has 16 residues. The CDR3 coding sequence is TGTGCCAGTAGTATAGATCTTGTAGTAGGGTACAATGAGCAGTTCTTC. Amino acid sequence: CASSIDLVVGYNEQFF.

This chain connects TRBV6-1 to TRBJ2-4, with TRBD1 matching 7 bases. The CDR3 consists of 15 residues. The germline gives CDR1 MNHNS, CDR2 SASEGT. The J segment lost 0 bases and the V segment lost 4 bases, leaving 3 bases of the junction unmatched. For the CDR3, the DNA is TGTGCCAGCAGTGTACAGGGGATAGCCAAAAACATTCAGTACTTC. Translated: CASSVQGIAKNIQYF.

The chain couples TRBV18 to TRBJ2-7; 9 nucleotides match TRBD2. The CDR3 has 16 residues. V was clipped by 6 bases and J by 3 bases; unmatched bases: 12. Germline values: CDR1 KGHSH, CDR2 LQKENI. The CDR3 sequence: CASSRRLREGIYEQYF. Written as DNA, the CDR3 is TGTGCCAGCTCCCGAAGGTTGCGGGAGGGCATCTACGAGCAGTACTTC.

The CDR3 coding sequence is TGTGCCAGCAGCTTAGGCCAGCGGGAAGGGGAGACCCAGTACTTC. Its translation is CASSLGQREGETQYF. The V call is TRBV7-9, the J call TRBJ2-5, with TRBD2 matching over 7 bases. Germline V gene data show CDR1 as SEHNR and CDR2 as FQNEAQ (reference sequence). With V trimmed by 1 base and J by 5 bases, 7 bases remained unmatched. CDR3 length: 15 amino acids.

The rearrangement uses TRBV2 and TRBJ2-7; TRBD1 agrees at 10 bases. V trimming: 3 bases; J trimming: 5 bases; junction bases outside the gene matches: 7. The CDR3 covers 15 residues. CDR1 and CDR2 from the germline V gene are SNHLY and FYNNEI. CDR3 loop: CASSDAGQGSHEQYF. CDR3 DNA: TGTGCCAGCAGTGATGCGGGACAGGGGTCTCACGAGCAGTACTTC.

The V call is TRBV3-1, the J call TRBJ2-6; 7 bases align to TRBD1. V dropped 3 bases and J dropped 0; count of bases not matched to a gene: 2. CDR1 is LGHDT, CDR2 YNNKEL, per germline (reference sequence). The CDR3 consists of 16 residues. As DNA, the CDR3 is TGTGCCAGCAGCCACGGGACAGACTCTGGGGCCAACGTCCTGACTTTC. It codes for CASSHGTDSGANVLTF.